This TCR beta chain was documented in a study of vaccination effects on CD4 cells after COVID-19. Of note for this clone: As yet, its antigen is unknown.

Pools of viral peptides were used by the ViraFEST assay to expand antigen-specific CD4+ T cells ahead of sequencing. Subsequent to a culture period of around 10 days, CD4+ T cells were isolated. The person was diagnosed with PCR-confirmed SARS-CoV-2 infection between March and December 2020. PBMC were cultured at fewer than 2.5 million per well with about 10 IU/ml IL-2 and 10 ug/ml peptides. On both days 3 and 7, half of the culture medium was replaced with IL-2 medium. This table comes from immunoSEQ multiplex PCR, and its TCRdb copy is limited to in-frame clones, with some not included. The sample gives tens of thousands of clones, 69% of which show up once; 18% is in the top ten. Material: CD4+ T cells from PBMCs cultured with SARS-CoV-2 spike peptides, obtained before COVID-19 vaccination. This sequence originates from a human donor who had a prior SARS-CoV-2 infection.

The CDR3: CASSLNRGGELFF. The CDR3 coding sequence is TGTGCCAGCAGTCTCAACAGGGGCGGGGAGCTGTTTTTT. The genes are TRBV12-3 or TRBV12-4 and TRBJ2-2, with TRBD1 identical over 7 bases. The trim removed 5 bases at V and 7 bases at J, leaving 4 bases unmatched. The CDR3 sequence is 13 residues long.